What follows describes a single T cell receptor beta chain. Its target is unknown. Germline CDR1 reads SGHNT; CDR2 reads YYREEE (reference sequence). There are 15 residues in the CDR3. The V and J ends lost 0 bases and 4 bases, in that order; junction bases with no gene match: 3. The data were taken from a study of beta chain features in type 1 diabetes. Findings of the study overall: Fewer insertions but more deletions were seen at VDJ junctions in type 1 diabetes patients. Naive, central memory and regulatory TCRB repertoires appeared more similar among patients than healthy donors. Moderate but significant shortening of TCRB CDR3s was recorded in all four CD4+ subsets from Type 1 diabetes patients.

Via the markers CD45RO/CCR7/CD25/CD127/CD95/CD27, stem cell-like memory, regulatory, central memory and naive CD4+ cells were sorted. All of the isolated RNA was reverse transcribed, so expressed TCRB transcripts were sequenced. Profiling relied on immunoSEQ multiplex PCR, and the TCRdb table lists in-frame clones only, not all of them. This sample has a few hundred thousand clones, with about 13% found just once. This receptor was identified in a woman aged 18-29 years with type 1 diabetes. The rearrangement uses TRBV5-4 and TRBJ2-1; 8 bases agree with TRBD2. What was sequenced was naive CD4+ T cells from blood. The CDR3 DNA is TGTGCCAGCAGCTTGGCGTTAGCGGGATACAATGAGCAGTTCTTC. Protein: CASSLALAGYNEQFF.